The 5 T cell receptor beta chains presented below share a single source sample, sequenced in a study of blood T cell repertoires in COVID-19. The method was immunoSEQ multiplex PCR; TCRdb's version includes in-frame clones alone and lacks a portion of them. The data hold 200,000 to 250,000 clones, with under 90% observed a single time. Sequencing was carried out using peripheral blood. These TCRs come from a woman of 80 years or more with active or convalescent COVID-19.

This chain connects TRBV15 to TRBJ2-3; 8 positions agree with TRBD2. J was trimmed by 2 bases and V by 8 bases; bases with no gene match: 6. From germline, CDR1 is LNHNV and CDR2 YYDKDF (reference sequence). CDR3 length: 14 residues. CDR3 nucleotide sequence: TGTGCCACCCATAGCGGGACTCTCACAGATACGCAGTATTTT. It is translated as CATHSGTLTDTQYF.

The chain links TRBV6-2 or TRBV6-3 to TRBJ1-2; D uncertain. Trimming removed 6 bases from V and 3 bases from J, with 11 bases in between. Germline V CDR1 and CDR2: MNHEY, SVGEGT. This CDR3 spans 13 amino acids. The DNA of the CDR3 is TGTGCCAGCAGCAGCGGCGGGTACTATGGCTACACCTTC. It codes for CASSSGGYYGYTF.

This chain uses TRBV11-3 with TRBJ2-1; 7 bases align to TRBD2. Germline V gene data show CDR1 as SGHNT and CDR2 as YENEEA. This CDR3 is 15 amino acids long. Unmatched junction bases numbered 9, after V lost 6 bases and J lost 4 bases. The CDR3 nucleotides are TGTGCCAGCAGTTCTAGCGGTCTTTATTACAATGAGCAGTTCTTC. Encoded protein: CASSSSGLYYNEQFF.

The rearrangement joins TRBV5-6 to TRBJ2-5; 7 nucleotides agree with TRBD1. Trimming took 6 bases from V and 4 from J; bases not matched to a gene: 12. The CDR3 is made up of 15 amino acids. Germline CDR1 and CDR2: SGHDT and YYEEEE. CDR3 DNA sequence: TGTGCCAGCAACTCCGGGACAGCTACCCCAGAGACCCAGTACTTC. Protein: CASNSGTATPETQYF.

J is TRBJ1-2 and V is TRBV7-2; D is undetermined. With 2 bases removed from V and 0 bases from J, the gap between germline ends came to 7 bases. The CDR3 is 14 residues long. Germline values: CDR1 SGHTA, CDR2 FQGNSA. The CDR3 DNA sequence: TGTGCCAGCAGCTTAAGCCCCTCTAACTATGGCTACACCTTC. This gives the protein CASSLSPSNYGYTF.